The TCR beta chain under discussion was sequenced for a study of T cell responses to AZD1222 COVID-19 vaccine. Whole-study findings and limits: With two AZD1222 doses given, Spike-specific TCR breadth and depth both rose. The sample set comprised mostly white British donors with more females, and clonal diversity was possibly underestimated.

This clone was seen a single time. Its matching antigen is unknown. The germline CDR1 and CDR2 sequences are LNHDA and SQIVND (reference sequence). V gave up 3 bases and J gave up 8 bases, with 13 bases separating them. The CDR3 sequence is 14 residues long. Profiled with immunoSEQ multiplex PCR; TCRdb holds only in-frame clones, not every one. The sample holds approximately 120,000 clones, 75% to 85% seen once. Sequenced material: peripheral blood, taken 28 days after the second AZD1222 dose. This chain links TRBV19 with TRBJ1-4; D remains ambiguous. The sequence was obtained from an adult who received the AZD1222 COVID-19 vaccine. CDR3 loop: CASSMVLMGEKLFF. The CDR3 DNA reads as TGTGCCAGTAGTATGGTTCTGATGGGGGAAAAACTGTTTTTT.